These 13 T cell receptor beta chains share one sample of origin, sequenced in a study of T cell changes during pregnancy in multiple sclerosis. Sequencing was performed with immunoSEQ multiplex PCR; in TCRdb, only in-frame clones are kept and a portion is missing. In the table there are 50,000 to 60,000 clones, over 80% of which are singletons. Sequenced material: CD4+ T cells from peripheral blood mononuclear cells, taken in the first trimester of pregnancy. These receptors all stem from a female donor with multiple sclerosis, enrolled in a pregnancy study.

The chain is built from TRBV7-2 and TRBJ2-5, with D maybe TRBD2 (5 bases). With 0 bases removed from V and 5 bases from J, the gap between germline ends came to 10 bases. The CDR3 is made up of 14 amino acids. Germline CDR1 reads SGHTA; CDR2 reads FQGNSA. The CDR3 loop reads CASSLAAGRETQYF. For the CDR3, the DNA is TGTGCCAGCAGCTTAGCGGCGGGTCGGGAGACCCAGTACTTC.

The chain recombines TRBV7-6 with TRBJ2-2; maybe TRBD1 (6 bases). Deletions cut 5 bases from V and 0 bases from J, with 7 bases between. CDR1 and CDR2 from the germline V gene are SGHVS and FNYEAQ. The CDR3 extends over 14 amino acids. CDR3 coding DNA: TGTGCCAGCAGCCGGACAGCGAACACCGGGGAGCTGTTTTTT. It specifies CASSRTANTGELFF.

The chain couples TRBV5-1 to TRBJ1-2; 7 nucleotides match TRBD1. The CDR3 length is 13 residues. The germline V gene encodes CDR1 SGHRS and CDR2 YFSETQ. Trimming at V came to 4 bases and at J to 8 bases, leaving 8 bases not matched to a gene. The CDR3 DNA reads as TGCGCCAGCAGCCAGGGGGTCCCCACGGGCTACACCTTC. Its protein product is CASSQGVPTGYTF.

CDR3 coding DNA: TGTGCCAGCAGCTTACAGGGGGAGACCCAGTACTTC. It yields the protein CASSLQGETQYF. V usage is TRBV7-3 and J usage is TRBJ2-5; the D gene is possibly TRBD1 (6 bases). This CDR3 spans 12 amino acids. The ends were cut back, 2 bases at V and 5 bases at J, with 6 bases in the middle. The V gene's germline CDR1 is SGHTA and CDR2 FQGTGA. Full variable domain (outside the CDR3, taken from reference TRBV7-3 and TRBJ2-5): GAGVSQTPSNKVTEKGKYVELRCDPISGHTALYWYRQSLGQGPEFLIYFQGTGAADDSGLPNDRFFAVRPEGSVSTLKIQRTERGDSAVYLCASSLQGETQYFGPGTRLLVL.

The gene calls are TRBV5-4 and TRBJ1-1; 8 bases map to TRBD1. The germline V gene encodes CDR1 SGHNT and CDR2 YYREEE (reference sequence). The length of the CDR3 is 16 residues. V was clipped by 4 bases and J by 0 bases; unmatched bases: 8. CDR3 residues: CASSTGQGNMNTEAFF. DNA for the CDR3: TGTGCCAGCAGCACCGGACAGGGCAACATGAACACTGAAGCTTTCTTT. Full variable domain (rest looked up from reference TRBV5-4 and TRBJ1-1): ETGVTQSPTHLIKTRGQQVTLRCSSQSGHNTVSWYQQALGQGPQFIFQYYREEENGRGNFPPRFSGLQFPNYSSELNVNALELDDSALYLCASSTGQGNMNTEAFFGQGTRLTVV.

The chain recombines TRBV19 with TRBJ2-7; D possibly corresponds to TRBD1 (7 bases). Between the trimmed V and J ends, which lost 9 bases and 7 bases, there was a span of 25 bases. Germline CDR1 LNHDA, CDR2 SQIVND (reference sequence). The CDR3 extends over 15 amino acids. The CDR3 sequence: CASPISTGFAGEQYF. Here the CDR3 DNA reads TGTGCCAGCCCGATCTCGACAGGGTTTGCGGGGGAGCAGTACTTC.

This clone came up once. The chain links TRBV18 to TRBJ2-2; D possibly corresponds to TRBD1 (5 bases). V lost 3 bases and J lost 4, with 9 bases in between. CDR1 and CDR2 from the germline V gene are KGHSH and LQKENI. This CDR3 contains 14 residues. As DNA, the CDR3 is TGTGCCAGCTCACCGCCAGGGATCACCGGGGAGCTGTTTTTT. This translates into CASSPPGITGELFF.

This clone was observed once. The CDR3 sequence is CARGGRPARETQYF. The CDR3 DNA is TGTGCCAGAGGGGGTCGGCCTGCAAGAGAGACCCAGTACTTC. This chain connects TRBV27 to TRBJ2-5; possibly TRBD1 for D (6 bases). The CDR3 extends over 14 amino acids. Germline lookup yields CDR1 MNHEY and CDR2 SMNVEV (reference sequence). V lost 9 bases to trimming and J lost 4 bases, with 18 bases between them.

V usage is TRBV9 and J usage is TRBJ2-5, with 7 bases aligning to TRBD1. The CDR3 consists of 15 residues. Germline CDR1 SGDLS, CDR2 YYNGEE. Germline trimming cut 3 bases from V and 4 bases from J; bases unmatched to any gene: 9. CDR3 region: CASSERQGWRETQYF. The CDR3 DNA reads TGTGCCAGCAGCGAAAGACAGGGATGGAGAGAGACCCAGTACTTC.

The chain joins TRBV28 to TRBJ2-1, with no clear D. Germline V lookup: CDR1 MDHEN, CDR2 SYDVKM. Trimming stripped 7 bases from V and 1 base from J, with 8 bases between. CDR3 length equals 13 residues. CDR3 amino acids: CASTWRSYNEQFF. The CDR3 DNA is TGTGCCAGCACCTGGCGGTCCTACAATGAGCAGTTCTTC.

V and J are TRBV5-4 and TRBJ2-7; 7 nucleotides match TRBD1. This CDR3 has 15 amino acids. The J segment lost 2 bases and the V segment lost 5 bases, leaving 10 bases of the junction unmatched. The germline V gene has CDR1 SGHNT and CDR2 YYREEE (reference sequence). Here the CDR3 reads CASSIPGTAAYEQYF. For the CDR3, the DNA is TGTGCCAGCAGTATCCCCGGGACAGCGGCCTACGAGCAGTACTTC.

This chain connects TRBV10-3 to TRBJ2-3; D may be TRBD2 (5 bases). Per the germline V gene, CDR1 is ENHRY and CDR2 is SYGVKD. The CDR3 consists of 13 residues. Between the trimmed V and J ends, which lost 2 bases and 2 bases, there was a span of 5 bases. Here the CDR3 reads CAISERDTDTQYF. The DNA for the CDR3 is TGTGCCATCAGTGAGCGGGACACAGATACGCAGTATTTT.

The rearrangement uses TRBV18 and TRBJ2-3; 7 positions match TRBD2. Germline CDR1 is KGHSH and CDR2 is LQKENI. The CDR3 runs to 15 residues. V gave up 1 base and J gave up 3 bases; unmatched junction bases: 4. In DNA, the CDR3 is TGTGCCAGCTCACCACGTGCGGGAGTAACAGATACGCAGTATTTT. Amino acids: CASSPRAGVTDTQYF.